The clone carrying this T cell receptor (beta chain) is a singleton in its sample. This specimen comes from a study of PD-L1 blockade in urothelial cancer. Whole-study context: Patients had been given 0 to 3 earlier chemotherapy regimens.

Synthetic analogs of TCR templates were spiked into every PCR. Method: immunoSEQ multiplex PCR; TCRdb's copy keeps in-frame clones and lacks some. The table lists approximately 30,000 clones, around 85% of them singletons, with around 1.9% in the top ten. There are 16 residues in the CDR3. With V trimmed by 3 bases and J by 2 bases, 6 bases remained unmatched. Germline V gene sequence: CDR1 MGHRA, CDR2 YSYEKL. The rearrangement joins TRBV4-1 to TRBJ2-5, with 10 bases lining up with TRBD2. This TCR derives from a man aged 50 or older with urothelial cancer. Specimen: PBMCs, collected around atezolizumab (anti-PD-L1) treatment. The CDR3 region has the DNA TGCGCCAGCAGCCACGGGCAGACTAGCGGGCAAGAGACCCAGTACTTC. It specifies CASSHGQTSGQETQYF.